The rows below give T cell receptor beta chains drawn from one sample of a study of T cell therapy after organ transplantation. TCRdb keeps only in-frame clones here, not all; method: immunoSEQ multiplex PCR. Of tens of thousands of clones listed, 84% are singletons. Antigens of these TCRs are unknown. This material consisted of CD8+ T cells from blood, taken after autologous CMV-specific T cell therapy. All receptors derive from a human patient who had received a solid organ transplant and had CMV disease. Part of the T cell pool may stem from the graft donor. Each CDR3 is given with its conserved first and last residue. Each record gives: clone size, V gene, J gene, D gene, CDR3 protein, CDR3 DNA. D genes are given only for firm matches. The size of a clone is reported for some rows only, either as once, few or many, or as a class for expanded clones.

.	TRBV2	TRBJ2-7	.	CASSASRALGSYEQYF	TGTGCCAGCAGCGCCAGCAGGGCTTTGGGCTCCTACGAGCAGTACTTC
once	TRBV13	TRBJ2-5	.	CASSSLGEQYF	TGTGCCAGCAGCTCTCTAGGAGAGCAGTACTTC
.	TRBV7-2	TRBJ2-7	.	CASSLGRPGWLTTYEQYF	TGTGCCAGCAGCTTAGGCCGACCCGGATGGCTAACTACCTACGAGCAGTACTTC
.	TRBV7-6	TRBJ2-1	.	CASSLLQGNSYNEQFF	TGTGCCAGCAGCTTATTGCAGGGGAACTCCTACAATGAGCAGTTCTTC
.	TRBV25-1	TRBJ2-2	.	CASSYSGTGNTGELFF	TGTGCCAGCAGTTACTCCGGGACTGGAAACACCGGGGAGCTGTTTTTT
.	TRBV30	TRBJ1-5	.	CAWSWGADQPQHF	TGTGCCTGGAGTTGGGGGGCGGATCAGCCCCAGCATTTT
.	TRBV27	TRBJ2-3	.	CASSLWTASTDTQYF	TGTGCCAGCAGTTTATGGACAGCTAGCACAGATACGCAGTATTTT
.	TRBV5-4	TRBJ2-3	.	CASTQQGADTQYF	TGTGCCAGCACTCAGCAGGGTGCAGATACGCAGTATTTT
once	TRBV7-2	TRBJ2-2	.	CASSLNTGELFF	TGTGCCAGCAGCCTAAACACCGGGGAGCTGTTTTTT
.	TRBV2	TRBJ1-2	.	CASSPAWYGYTF	TGTGCCAGCAGTCCGGCATGGTATGGCTACACCTTC
.	TRBV4-1	TRBJ1-2	.	CASSQDPRIGYGYTF	TGCGCCAGCAGCCAAGACCCCAGGATCGGCTATGGCTACACCTTC
.	TRBV25-1	TRBJ1-5	.	CASSEGIGNQPQHF	TGTGCCAGCAGTGAGGGTATTGGCAATCAGCCCCAGCATTTT
.	TRBV6-9	TRBJ2-7	.	CASSHGGGGYEQYF	TGTGCCAGCAGCCACGGGGGAGGGGGTTACGAGCAGTACTTC
.	TRBV5-6	TRBJ2-4	.	CASSSGLAKNIQYF	TGTGCCAGCAGCTCTGGACTAGCCAAAAACATTCAGTACTTC
.	TRBV11-3	TRBJ2-7	TRBD1	CASSSWLTGAEQYF	TGTGCCAGCAGCTCGTGGTTGACAGGGGCCGAGCAGTACTTC
.	TRBV4-3	TRBJ1-2	.	CASSQETVNYGYTF	TGCGCCAGCAGCCAAGAAACAGTTAACTATGGCTACACCTTC
.	TRBV6-5	TRBJ1-1	.	CASSGRAEAFF	TGTGCCAGCAGTGGGAGGGCTGAAGCTTTCTTT
.	TRBV9	TRBJ2-7	.	CASSGTGRGTYEQYF	TGTGCCAGCAGCGGGACGGGCAGGGGCACCTACGAGCAGTACTTC
.	TRBV16	TRBJ2-5	.	CASSQSRDGQYF	TGTGCCAGCAGCCAATCGAGGGACGGCCAGTACTTC
.	TRBV19	TRBJ1-1	.	CASSWPGPNTEAFF	TGTGCCAGTAGTTGGCCCGGACCGAACACTGAAGCTTTCTTT
.	TRBV12-5	TRBJ1-5	.	CASADGTYSNQPQHF	TGTGCTAGTGCCGACGGGACCTATAGCAATCAGCCCCAGCATTTT
.	TRBV15	TRBJ1-5	TRBD1	CATSTDRGLKPQHF	TGTGCCACCAGCACCGACAGGGGACTTAAGCCCCAGCATTTT
.	TRBV11-1	TRBJ1-3	.	CASSTGNTIYF	TGTGCCAGCAGCACCGGAAACACCATATATTTT
.	TRBV11-2	TRBJ1-3	.	CASSLMIGNTIYF	TGTGCCAGCAGCTTGATGATTGGAAACACCATATATTTT
few	TRBV4-3	TRBJ2-1	TRBD1	CASSQDAGPPDREFYNEQFF	TGCGCCAGCAGCCAAGATGCGGGTCCCCCGGACAGGGAATTTTACAATGAGCAGTTCTTC
.	TRBV18	TRBJ2-3	.	CASSRGTPITDTQYF	TGTGCCAGCTCACGGGGGACTCCCATCACAGATACGCAGTATTTT
.	TRBV27	TRBJ2-1	.	CASSYQGSSSNEQFF	TGTGCCAGCAGTTATCAGGGATCATCGTCCAATGAGCAGTTCTTC
.	TRBV27	TRBJ1-1	.	CASSFLGTEAFF	TGTGCCAGCAGTTTTCTCGGGACTGAAGCTTTCTTT